One sample yielded the 14 T cell receptor beta chains listed below, sequenced in a study of beta chain features in type 1 diabetes. General study findings and limits: Type 1 diabetes patients had moderately but significantly shorter TCRB CDR3s in all four CD4+ subsets.

Their cognate antigens are unknown. Every bit of the isolated RNA underwent reverse transcription, so sequencing read expressed TCRB transcripts. The method was immunoSEQ multiplex PCR; TCRdb's version includes in-frame clones alone and lacks a portion of them. The sample includes 280,000 or so clones, approximately 15% seen only once; the top ten take 0.015% to 0.017%. The material sequenced was naive CD4+ T cells from blood. The receptors were gathered from a man in his late teens or twenties with type 1 diabetes.

The chain has TRBV28 and TRBJ1-5, with 7 bases matching TRBD1. The CDR3 is made up of 14 amino acids. The V and J ends lost 2 bases and 11 bases, in that order; junction bases with no gene match: 9. Germline CDR1 reads MDHEN; CDR2 reads SYDVKM. CDR3 loop: CASSLEGGQWAQHF. CDR3 DNA sequence: TGTGCCAGCAGTTTAGAAGGGGGCCAGTGGGCCCAGCATTTT.

This clone came up a few times. The chain has TRBV5-4 and TRBJ1-4, with D possibly being TRBD1 (6 bases). Germline CDR1 SGHNT, CDR2 YYREEE (reference sequence). CDR3 length equals 14 residues. With 4 bases removed from V and 5 bases from J, the gap between germline ends came to 12 bases. CDR3 protein: CASSLQGGNEKLFF. In DNA, the CDR3 is TGTGCCAGCAGCCTACAGGGCGGAAATGAAAAACTGTTTTTT.

This clone was seen more than once but under ten times. This sequence joins TRBV30 and TRBJ2-1; possibly TRBD2 for D (5 bases). The germline CDR1 and CDR2 sequences are GTSNPN and SVGIG (reference sequence). V lost 0 bases and J 10 bases, leaving 13 bases between the germline ends. CDR3 length: 13 residues. The CDR3 reads CAWSVAAGWEQFF. Here the CDR3 DNA reads TGTGCCTGGAGTGTAGCGGCGGGCTGGGAGCAGTTCTTC.

This clone has more than one count but fewer than ten. The V gene is TRBV25-1, the J gene TRBJ1-2, with a tentative D call TRBD1 (6 bases). Germline V CDR1 and CDR2: MGHDK, SYGVNS. V lost 6 bases to trimming and J lost 4 bases, with 15 bases between them. This CDR3 region has 14 residues. In DNA form, the CDR3 reads TGTGCCAGCAGCAGGCAGGGGTTGGGCTATGGCTACACCTTC. As protein: CASSRQGLGYGYTF.

The chain employs TRBV29-1 and TRBJ1-4, with D tentatively TRBD1 (5 bases). V was trimmed by 0 bases and J by 13 bases, leaving 12 bases between them. Germline V gene sequence: CDR1 SQVTM, CDR2 ANQGSEA. CDR3 length: 12 amino acids. The chain's CDR3 is CSVEDRGSGLFF. In nucleotides, the CDR3 is TGCAGCGTTGAAGATAGGGGTTCGGGACTGTTTTTT. Looking up the rest from reference TRBV29-1 and TRBJ1-4 gives the full variable domain: SAVISQKPSRDICQRGTSLTIQCQVDSQVTMMFWYRQQPGQSLTLIATANQGSEATYESGFVIDKFPISRPNLTFSTLTVSNMSPEDSSIYLCSVEDRGSGLFFGSGTQLSVL.

The chain recombines TRBV5-1 with TRBJ2-7, with 8 bases matching TRBD2. The germline gives CDR1 SGHRS, CDR2 YFSETQ. Losses at the gene ends were 4 bases for V and 0 bases for J; bases not matched to a gene: 3. The CDR3 spans 14 residues. The DNA for the CDR3 is TGCGCCAGCAGCGCCCGGGGGGGCTCCTACGAGCAGTACTTC. Encoded protein: CASSARGGSYEQYF.

This clone occurred a few times. The chain is built from TRBV9 and TRBJ2-2; a weak D match, TRBD2 (7 bases). This CDR3 is built from 16 residues. Between the trimmed V and J ends, which lost 0 bases and 6 bases, there was a span of 15 bases. Germline V lookup: CDR1 SGDLS, CDR2 YYNGEE. The chain's CDR3 is CASSVAYGGLAGELFF. Here the CDR3 DNA reads TGTGCCAGCAGCGTAGCTTACGGGGGGCTGGCCGGGGAGCTGTTTTTT.

This clone was observed a few times. The gene calls are TRBV30 and TRBJ2-3, with 16 bases fitting TRBD2. V lost 8 bases and J lost 3; bases outside the gene matches: 5. CDR1 and CDR2 from the germline V gene are GTSNPN and SVGIG (reference sequence). The CDR3 is 15 residues long. CDR3 bases: TGTGCCCGGGGACTAGCGGGAGGGGTAACAGATACGCAGTATTTT. Its translation is CARGLAGGVTDTQYF.

Comment on this clone: Additional DNA sequences in this sample encode the identical CDR3. This chain uses TRBV7-9 with TRBJ2-5; D possibly corresponds to TRBD2 (5 bases). V dropped 5 bases and J dropped 2 bases, with 6 bases sitting between them. CDR1 is SEHNR and CDR2 is FQNEAQ in the germline V gene (reference sequence). This CDR3 contains 12 residues. CDR3 sequence reads: CASSPGQETQYF. DNA for the CDR3: TGTGCCAGCAGCCCGGGGCAAGAGACCCAGTACTTC.

This clone was seen only a few times. The gene calls are TRBV9 and TRBJ2-1; D gene uncertain. The CDR3 is 14 residues long. Trimming left V 0 bases short and J 5 bases short, with 9 bases between. Germline lookup yields CDR1 SGDLS and CDR2 YYNGEE. CDR3 residues: CASSVAETNNEQFF. The CDR3 nucleotides read TGTGCCAGCAGCGTAGCGGAGACCAACAATGAGCAGTTCTTC. Filled out from reference TRBV9 and TRBJ2-1, the complete variable domain reads DSGVTQTPKHLITATGQRVTLRCSPRSGDLSVYWYQQSLDQGLQFLIQYYNGEERAKGNILERFSAQQFPDLHSELNLSSLELGDSALYFCASSVAETNNEQFFGPGTRLTVL.

The gene calls are TRBV27 and TRBJ2-7; the D is unclear. This CDR3 has 15 residues. The V end was cut by 0 bases, the J end by 3 bases, with 12 bases between. The germline V gene has CDR1 MNHEY and CDR2 SMNVEV (reference sequence). CDR3: CASSLSIGGNYEQYF. In DNA form, the CDR3 reads TGTGCCAGCAGTTTATCGATCGGCGGCAACTACGAGCAGTACTTC.

This clone was counted between two and nine times. The chain joins TRBV9 to TRBJ2-1, with 10 bases identical to TRBD1. The CDR3 totals 14 residues. The trim removed 2 bases at V and 12 bases at J, leaving 8 bases unmatched. The germline CDR1 and CDR2 sequences are SGDLS and YYNGEE. The CDR3 protein is CASSVGQGTRRQFF. CDR3 nucleotide sequence: TGTGCCAGCAGCGTGGGACAGGGGACGAGGAGGCAGTTCTTC.

This sequence joins TRBV5-1 and TRBJ1-1; D is undetermined. The V and J ends lost 2 bases and 1 base respectively, with 9 bases between them. CDR1 is SGHRS, CDR2 YFSETQ, per germline. The CDR3 runs to 14 residues. CDR3 in DNA: TGCGCCAGCAGCTTTCTAACCTCGAACACTGAAGCTTTCTTT. This encodes CASSFLTSNTEAFF.

V usage is TRBV9 and J usage is TRBJ2-5; no clear D. This CDR3 has 13 residues. The germline V gene encodes CDR1 SGDLS and CDR2 YYNGEE. Deletions cut 0 bases from V and 5 bases from J, with 8 bases between. The CDR3 nucleotides read TGTGCCAGCAGCGTAGCTAGGATGGAGACCCAGTACTTC. It yields the protein CASSVARMETQYF.